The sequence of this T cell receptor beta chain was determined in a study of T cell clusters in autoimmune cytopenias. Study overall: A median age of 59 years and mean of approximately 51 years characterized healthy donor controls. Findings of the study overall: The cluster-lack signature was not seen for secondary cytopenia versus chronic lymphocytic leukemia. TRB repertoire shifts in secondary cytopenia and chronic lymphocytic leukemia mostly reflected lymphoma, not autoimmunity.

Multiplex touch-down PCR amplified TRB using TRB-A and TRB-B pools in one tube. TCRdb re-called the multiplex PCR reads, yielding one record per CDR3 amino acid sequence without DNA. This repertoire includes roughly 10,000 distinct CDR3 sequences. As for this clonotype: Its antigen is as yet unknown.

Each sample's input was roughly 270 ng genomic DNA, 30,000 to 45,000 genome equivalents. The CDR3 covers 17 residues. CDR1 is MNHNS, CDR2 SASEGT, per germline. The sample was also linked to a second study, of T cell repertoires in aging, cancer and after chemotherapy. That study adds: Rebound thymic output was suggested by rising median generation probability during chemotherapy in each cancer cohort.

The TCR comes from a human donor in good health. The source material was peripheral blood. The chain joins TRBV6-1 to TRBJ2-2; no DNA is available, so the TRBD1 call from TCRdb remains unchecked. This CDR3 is CASSEGGGQVNTGELFF.